This TCR beta chain was obtained from a study of blood T cells in healthy people across ages. They isolated at least 7 million PBMCs from each sample. The authors ran a second PCR of roughly 6 to 12 cycles using a sample-barcoded 5' primer and a J-beta primer mix. TCRdb independently ran MiXCR on the 5' RACE reads; one entry per CDR3 protein. The sample records over 1,500,000 distinct CDR3 sequences, about 39% being singletons. The germline CDR1 and CDR2 sequences are SGDLS and YYNGEE. The CDR3 contains 17 residues. V lost 0 bases and J lost 0; bases outside the gene matches: 6. What was sequenced was blood. The receptor was derived from a human donor in good health. The chain recombines TRBV9 with TRBJ2-5, with TRBD2 matching 9 bases. CDR3 sequence reads: CASSVGPSGEYQETQYF. DNA for the CDR3: TGTGCCAGCAGCGTAGGTCCTAGCGGGGAGTACCAAGAGACCCAGTACTTC.